This record concerns one TCR beta chain sequence. This clone's antigen is unknown. No much larger clone exists at a distance of one base, and base qualities are not known. Donors were healthy HIV-negative adults with no recently reported acute infections or vaccinations. All donors were Caucasian adults living in Nashville, Tennessee, USA. CD8 memory samples consisted of magnetically selected CD45RO+ cells combined with CCR7-negative CD45RA+ effector memory (TemRA) cells. After blood collection by leukapheresis, PBMCs were isolated using Ficoll-Histopaque density gradient centrifugation and then cryopreserved in the vapor phase of liquid nitrogen. Purity and quantity of every magnetically sorted T cell population were checked by analytical flow cytometry. Each sorted fraction had its genomic DNA isolated and then quantified by UV absorbance on a Nanodrop 2000c. The sample is drawn from a study of shared clonotypes between healthy human individuals (dated by TCRdb to the early 2020s). Background on the whole study: The cohort included a few men and a couple of women between 18 and 49 years of age. For each donor, CD4 naive and CD4 memory were each given three plates, CD8 naive was given two plates, and CD8 memory was given one plate. To estimate repertoire size and how much clonotype sharing occurs between individuals, the study deeply sequenced the blood TCR repertoires of five or six healthy adults. To increase sequencing depth and limit assay-specific biases, different laboratories used diverse techniques to prepare libraries and sequence TCR repertoires. Between about 0.94 and 8.9 billion PBMCs per donor were obtained by leukapheresis.

Using the deep immunoSEQ assay, multiplex PCR amplified TCR CDR3 regions from genomic DNA. Extracted genomic DNA from each cell subset was distributed evenly across all wells of several immunoSEQ 96-well plates, and each plate was treated as a replicate. For sorted subsets, 150 to 200 ng genomic DNA, equal to 30,000 to 35,000 T cell genomes, was loaded into each replicate PCR. Purified libraries were measured with a Qubit 3.0 fluorometer, size-checked on a Bioanalyzer 2100, and measured again with the KAPA Library Quantification kit. A separate single-read 150-cycle Illumina NextSeq 550 flow cell was used to sequence each immunoSEQ 96-well plate. The study's processing was this. The immunoSEQ output contained only junctional sequences without quality scores, so filtering could not match that applied to full-length reads. To assign V/J genes and CDR3, sequences were annotated against IMGT germline references using PyIR, a Python wrapper for IgBLAST v1.9. Reads with weak V/J assignments (E-value above 1e-6), missing CDR3, stop codons, out-of-frame junctions, or ambiguous translated residues were removed. V3J clonotypes were defined as sequences sharing an identical inferred V gene, J gene, and CDR3 amino acid sequence. To compute the percentage overlap between repertoires, the number of shared unique clonotypes was divided by the size of the smaller repertoire. Three approaches were used to assess repertoire richness: RTK rarefaction, the Chao1 estimator, and Recon v2.1 estimates of unobserved clonotypes. OLGA was used to compute generation probabilities for all TCRbeta clonotypes that the gDNA method yielded from a handful of donors. The clones in this table, taken by TCRdb from immuneACCESS, are in-frame only. Not every clone is retained; where verified, under half of the shortfall comes from an unresolved V gene, and the cause of the rest is unknown. V, J and clone size are those of that table, while D and trimming were read from the DNA. Present in this sample are about 330,000 clones, more than 75% of which were seen just once. The ten top clones hold 15% to 20% of the sample.

Study-wide conclusions, independent of this receptor: Clonotypes shared by all four sorted-subset donors showed higher generation probabilities than non-shared clonotypes. About 4.5% of naive CD4, 3% to 3.5% of naive CD8, 2% to 2.5% of memory CD4, and about 0.4% of memory CD8 clonotypes were shared across a few donors. Naive subsets generally had larger estimated clonotype richness than memory subsets. Sampling was limited to blood, and TCR repertoires in tissue likely differ from TCR repertoires in blood. Rarefaction of sorted-subset datasets indicated incomplete sequencing despite the large sequencing depth. The small number of donors limited the genetic and exposure-history diversity represented. Pairwise subsampling led to the expectation that sequencing depth would affect the degree of clonotype sharing among donors.

The sample consisted of memory CD8+ T cells sorted from blood. The sample's cell subset or site label, in plain terms: CD45RO+ cells pooled with CCR7-negative TemRA cells. The origin of this receptor is a young man in good health.

The CDR3 region reads CASSTNNIVNTEAFF. The DNA sequence is as follows: TGTGCCAGCAGCACCAACAACATCGTGAACACTGAAGCTTTCTTT. This chain joins TRBV7-9 to TRBJ1-1, with no reliable assignment of the D segment. For CDR1 and CDR2, the germline V gene (reference sequence) lists SEHNR and FQNEAQ. The CDR3 numbers 15 residues from cysteine through phenylalanine. Kept here is only the CDR3 DNA, which spans 45 bases and is read in frame from base 1. V is pared back by 5 bases and J by 0 bases, with 13 bases lying between the germline termini. The full variable domain, with segments outside the CDR3 supplied by the reference TRBV7-9 and TRBJ1-1 proteins, appears as DTGVSQNPRHKITKRGQNVTFRCDPISEHNRLYWYRQTLGQGPEFLTYFQNEAQLEKSRLLSDRFSAERPKGSFSTLEIQRTEQGDSAMYLCASSTNNIVNTEAFFGQGTRLTVV.